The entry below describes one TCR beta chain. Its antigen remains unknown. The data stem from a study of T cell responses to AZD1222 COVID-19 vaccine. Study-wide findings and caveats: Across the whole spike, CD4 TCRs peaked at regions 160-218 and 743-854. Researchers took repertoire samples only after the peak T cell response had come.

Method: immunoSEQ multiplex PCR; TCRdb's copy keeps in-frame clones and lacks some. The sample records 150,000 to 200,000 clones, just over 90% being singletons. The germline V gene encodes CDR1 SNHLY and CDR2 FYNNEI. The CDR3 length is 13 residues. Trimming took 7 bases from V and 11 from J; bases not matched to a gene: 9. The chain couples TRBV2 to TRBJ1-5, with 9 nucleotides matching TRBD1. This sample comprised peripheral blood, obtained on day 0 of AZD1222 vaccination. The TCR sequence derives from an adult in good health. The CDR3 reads CASTGDREGAQHF. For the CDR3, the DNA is TGTGCCAGCACTGGGGACAGGGAAGGAGCCCAGCATTTT.